These T cell receptor beta chains were read from a single sample in a study of T cells in Graves' hyperthyroidism and ophthalmopathy. TCRdb reprocessed the multiplex PCR reads via MiXCR and lists one record per CDR3 protein. The table lists fewer than 650,000 distinct CDR3 sequences, around 15% of them singletons. The specimen was blood. The receptors here all came from a woman aged 35 to 49 with Graves' ophthalmopathy. Each CDR3 is given with its conserved first and last residue. The order of the fields is D gene, clone size, V gene, J gene, CDR3 DNA, CDR3 protein. The D gene is left open where the match is weak. Size tells how often a clone was seen (once, few, many) or the class of an expanded clone, and some rows leave it out.

d_gene: TRBD2; abundance: -; v_gene: TRBV4-2; j_gene: TRBJ2-7; CDR3nt: TGTGCCAGCAGCCAGGGGACTAGCGGGAGGGGGGCTCACTGCGAGCAGTACTTC; CDR3aa: CASSQGTSGRGAHCEQYF
d_gene: TRBD1; abundance: many; v_gene: TRBV7-2; j_gene: TRBJ1-2; CDR3nt: TGTGCCAGCAGCTCGGACGGGACAGGCAACGGCTACACCTTC; CDR3aa: CASSSDGTGNGYTF
d_gene: -; abundance: few; v_gene: TRBV9; j_gene: TRBJ2-7; CDR3nt: TGTGCCAGCAGCCCGAGGGCGGGGCAGTACTTC; CDR3aa: CASSPRAGQYF
d_gene: -; abundance: -; v_gene: TRBV6-1; j_gene: TRBJ2-2; CDR3nt: TGTGCCAGCAGAATGGAGGGCCAAACCGGGGAGCTGTTTTTT; CDR3aa: CASRMEGQTGELFF
d_gene: -; abundance: few; v_gene: TRBV5-1; j_gene: TRBJ2-7; CDR3nt: TGCGCCAGCAGAGGCCACACCTACGAGCAGTACTTC; CDR3aa: CASRGHTYEQYF
d_gene: TRBD1; abundance: -; v_gene: TRBV6-5; j_gene: TRBJ2-5; CDR3nt: TGTGCCAGCAGTTCACAGGGGGCGAAGGGGGAGACCCAGTACTTC; CDR3aa: CASSSQGAKGETQYF
d_gene: -; abundance: -; v_gene: TRBV18; j_gene: TRBJ1-2; CDR3nt: TGTGCCAGCTCACCACAATTTCGGACAGATGGCTATGGCTACACCTTC; CDR3aa: CASSPQFRTDGYGYTF
d_gene: -; abundance: many; v_gene: TRBV19; j_gene: TRBJ1-2; CDR3nt: TGTGCCAGTAGTATGGGGCCCGACTATGGCTACACCTTC; CDR3aa: CASSMGPDYGYTF
d_gene: TRBD1; abundance: many; v_gene: TRBV4-1; j_gene: TRBJ2-5; CDR3nt: TGCGCCAGCAGCAACCGGGACAGGGGAGCGCAAGAGACCCAGTACTTC; CDR3aa: CASSNRDRGAQETQYF
d_gene: -; abundance: many; v_gene: TRBV30; j_gene: TRBJ1-2; CDR3nt: TGTGCCTGGACGGCTAGGAACTATGGCTACACCTTC; CDR3aa: CAWTARNYGYTF
d_gene: -; abundance: many; v_gene: TRBV19; j_gene: TRBJ1-5; CDR3nt: TGTGCCTCAAGGTCCGGAATTTACAGCAATCAGCCCCAGCATTTT; CDR3aa: CASRSGIYSNQPQHF
d_gene: -; abundance: many; v_gene: TRBV20-1; j_gene: TRBJ2-7; CDR3nt: TGCAGTGCCCGGCGATCTCTAGATCGTTACGAGCAGTACTTC; CDR3aa: CSARRSLDRYEQYF
d_gene: TRBD2; abundance: many; v_gene: TRBV27; j_gene: TRBJ2-7; CDR3nt: TGTGCCAGCAGTTTATCCTACTTGGGCGGGGGCGAGCAGTACTTC; CDR3aa: CASSLSYLGGGEQYF
d_gene: TRBD2; abundance: -; v_gene: TRBV28; j_gene: TRBJ2-4; CDR3nt: TGTGCCAGCAGTTTGGGGACTAGCGGGAGGTCGACCAAAAACATTCAGTACTTC; CDR3aa: CASSLGTSGRSTKNIQYF
d_gene: TRBD1; abundance: many; v_gene: TRBV12-3/TRBV12-4; j_gene: TRBJ1-1; CDR3nt: TGTGCCAGCAGTTATGACAGGGGTGAAGCTTTCTTT; CDR3aa: CASSYDRGEAFF
d_gene: TRBD1; abundance: many; v_gene: TRBV20-1; j_gene: TRBJ2-5; CDR3nt: TGCAGTGCCATGACCGGGACAGGGGGTAGCAATGGGGAGACCCAGTACTTC; CDR3aa: CSAMTGTGGSNGETQYF
d_gene: -; abundance: -; v_gene: TRBV4-3; j_gene: TRBJ1-2; CDR3nt: TGCGCCAGCAGCCAAGATTTCAACGGGCCCTATGGCTACACCTTC; CDR3aa: CASSQDFNGPYGYTF
d_gene: -; abundance: many; v_gene: TRBV2; j_gene: TRBJ1-5; CDR3nt: TGTGCCAGCAGACAACAGGGACGCAATCAGCCCCAGCATTTT; CDR3aa: CASRQQGRNQPQHF
d_gene: -; abundance: many; v_gene: TRBV12-3/TRBV12-4; j_gene: TRBJ2-2; CDR3nt: TGTGCCACCATCTCAAGCGGGGAGCTGTTTTTT; CDR3aa: CATISSGELFF
d_gene: TRBD2; abundance: -; v_gene: TRBV7-7; j_gene: TRBJ2-3; CDR3nt: TGTGCTAGCAGCCCAGGAGCGGGAAGCACAGATACGCAGTATTTT; CDR3aa: CASSPGAGSTDTQYF
d_gene: -; abundance: many; v_gene: TRBV25-1; j_gene: TRBJ1-3; CDR3nt: TGTGCCAGCAGTGAATATCGCTCTGGAAACACCATATATTTT; CDR3aa: CASSEYRSGNTIYF
d_gene: TRBD1; abundance: many; v_gene: TRBV29-1; j_gene: TRBJ1-2; CDR3nt: TGCAGCGTCCTGACAGGGGGGACCTATGGCTACACCTTC; CDR3aa: CSVLTGGTYGYTF
d_gene: TRBD1; abundance: -; v_gene: TRBV2; j_gene: TRBJ1-1; CDR3nt: TGTGCCAGCAGTGAAGGGGACAGGGTCACTGAAGCTTTCTTT; CDR3aa: CASSEGDRVTEAFF
d_gene: TRBD2; abundance: -; v_gene: TRBV20-1; j_gene: TRBJ2-5; CDR3nt: TGCAGTGCTAGAGACTGGGGGACTAACCAAGAGACCCAGTACTTC; CDR3aa: CSARDWGTNQETQYF
d_gene: TRBD1; abundance: few; v_gene: TRBV4-2; j_gene: TRBJ2-7; CDR3nt: TGTGCCAGCAGCCAAGCCGACAGGGGCTACGAGCAGTACTTC; CDR3aa: CASSQADRGYEQYF
d_gene: -; abundance: many; v_gene: TRBV12-3/TRBV12-4; j_gene: TRBJ2-7; CDR3nt: TGTGCCAGCAGTTTTGACATCTACGAGCAGTACTTC; CDR3aa: CASSFDIYEQYF
d_gene: -; abundance: -; v_gene: TRBV11-3; j_gene: TRBJ2-7; CDR3nt: TGTGCCAGCAGCCCGCCGGGACCCTGGGACTACGAGCAGTACTTC; CDR3aa: CASSPPGPWDYEQYF
d_gene: -; abundance: few; v_gene: TRBV6-4; j_gene: TRBJ2-2; CDR3nt: -; CDR3aa: CASSPGLQSEQYFGPGTGELFF
d_gene: -; abundance: -; v_gene: TRBV6-2/TRBV6-3; j_gene: TRBJ2-4; CDR3nt: TGTGCCAGCAGTTACGGACCCGTCGCTCAGTACTTC; CDR3aa: CASSYGPVAQYF
d_gene: TRBD1; abundance: many; v_gene: TRBV6-1; j_gene: TRBJ1-1; CDR3nt: TGTGCCAGCAGGGAAGGACAGGGCGGATACACTGAAGCTTTCTTT; CDR3aa: CASREGQGGYTEAFF
d_gene: -; abundance: many; v_gene: TRBV20-1; j_gene: TRBJ1-1; CDR3nt: TGCAGTGCATCGGGACGGATGAACACTGAAGCTTTCTTT; CDR3aa: CSASGRMNTEAFF
d_gene: -; abundance: few; v_gene: TRBV28; j_gene: TRBJ2-5; CDR3nt: TGTGCCAGCAGTTTCCACTATCAAGGGAGTGGAGAGACCCAGTACTTC; CDR3aa: CASSFHYQGSGETQYF
d_gene: TRBD1; abundance: -; v_gene: TRBV5-1; j_gene: TRBJ2-2; CDR3nt: TGCGCCAGCAGCCAGGGGGTCGGGGAGCTGTTTTTT; CDR3aa: CASSQGVGELFF
d_gene: TRBD1; abundance: once; v_gene: TRBV28; j_gene: TRBJ1-1; CDR3nt: TGTGCCAGCAGCCGGGCAGGGACAGGGGGCTCAGTAGCTTTCTTT; CDR3aa: CASSRAGTGGSVAFF
d_gene: -; abundance: many; v_gene: TRBV6-1; j_gene: TRBJ1-2; CDR3nt: TGTGCCAGCAGGGCTAGTGGCTACACCTTC; CDR3aa: CASRASGYTF
d_gene: TRBD2; abundance: -; v_gene: TRBV10-3; j_gene: TRBJ2-7; CDR3nt: TGTGCCATCAGTGGACTAGCGGGTGGCGAGCAGTACTTC; CDR3aa: CAISGLAGGEQYF
d_gene: -; abundance: few; v_gene: TRBV12-3/TRBV12-4; j_gene: TRBJ2-2; CDR3nt: TGTGCCAGCAGATCCCCGGGGTGGCCCGGGGAGCTGTTTTTT; CDR3aa: CASRSPGWPGELFF
d_gene: -; abundance: -; v_gene: TRBV7-9; j_gene: TRBJ2-7; CDR3nt: TGTGCCAGCAGCTCGTCCTACTCCTCCTACGAGCAGTACTTC; CDR3aa: CASSSSYSSYEQYF
d_gene: TRBD1; abundance: many; v_gene: TRBV6-1; j_gene: TRBJ1-1; CDR3nt: TGTGCCAGCAGTCCTCTCGGACAGGGGGCGCGGGAAGCTTTCTTT; CDR3aa: CASSPLGQGAREAFF
d_gene: TRBD2; abundance: few; v_gene: TRBV5-4; j_gene: TRBJ2-7; CDR3nt: TGTGCCAGCGGCGGGACTAGCGGGGACGAGCAGTACTTC; CDR3aa: CASGGTSGDEQYF
d_gene: -; abundance: -; v_gene: TRBV5-5; j_gene: TRBJ1-5; CDR3nt: TGTGCCGGCAGCTTCAGGGTGGATCAGCCCCAGCATTTT; CDR3aa: CAGSFRVDQPQHF
d_gene: -; abundance: -; v_gene: TRBV5-1; j_gene: TRBJ2-5; CDR3nt: TGCGCCAGCAGCTTGGAACGTAATTGGGAGACCCAGTACTTC; CDR3aa: CASSLERNWETQYF
d_gene: -; abundance: many; v_gene: TRBV27; j_gene: TRBJ1-3; CDR3nt: TGTGCCAGCAGCACATCCGGGGCTTCTGGAAACACCATATATTTT; CDR3aa: CASSTSGASGNTIYF
d_gene: -; abundance: -; v_gene: TRBV11-2; j_gene: TRBJ2-2; CDR3nt: TGTGCCAGCAGCTTAGTCCCTGTACAGAACACCGGGGAGCTGTTTTTT; CDR3aa: CASSLVPVQNTGELFF
d_gene: -; abundance: few; v_gene: TRBV3-1; j_gene: TRBJ2-2; CDR3nt: TGTGCCAGCAGCCAAGATACTCGGGAAACCGGGGAGCTGTTTTTT; CDR3aa: CASSQDTRETGELFF
d_gene: TRBD2; abundance: -; v_gene: TRBV4-2; j_gene: TRBJ2-1; CDR3nt: TGTGCCAGCAGCCGAGGACCGGGACTAGCGGGCGGGAGCTCCTACAATGAGCAGTTCTTC; CDR3aa: CASSRGPGLAGGSSYNEQFF
d_gene: -; abundance: few; v_gene: TRBV29-1; j_gene: TRBJ1-5; CDR3nt: TGCAGCGTTGAGACTTATAGCAATCAGCCCCAGCATTTT; CDR3aa: CSVETYSNQPQHF
d_gene: -; abundance: many; v_gene: TRBV24-1; j_gene: TRBJ2-2; CDR3nt: TGTGCCACCAGTGATTTAGGAGACAGAAACACCGGGGAGCTGTTTTTT; CDR3aa: CATSDLGDRNTGELFF